These 18 T cell receptor beta chains were all obtained from the same sample, sequenced in a study of graft-versus-host responses after intestinal transplantation. Some clones are missing from TCRdb's copy, which holds only in-frame ones; the method was immunoSEQ multiplex PCR. The sample consists of about 39,000 clones, just over 90% of them appearing once. This sample comprised PBMCs, obtained roughly 780 days after intestinal transplantation. Receptor source: a human patient who received an intestinal transplant, so some T cells may come from the graft donor.

This chain links TRBV28 with TRBJ1-2; TRBD1 matches at 8 bases. The CDR3 is 14 amino acids. Unmatched junction bases numbered 8, after V lost 3 bases and J lost 8 bases. The germline gives CDR1 MDHEN, CDR2 SYDVKM. The CDR3 spells CASSLGTGFRGYTF. CDR3 sequence (DNA): TGTGCCAGCAGTTTGGGGACAGGTTTTCGGGGCTACACCTTC.

V is TRBV19 and J is TRBJ1-5; D uncertain. There are 16 residues in the CDR3. V dropped 2 bases and J dropped 6 bases, with 17 bases sitting between them. CDR1 and CDR2 from the germline V gene are LNHDA and SQIVND (reference sequence). The CDR3 spells CASSIIGWSRVQPQHF. Written as DNA, the CDR3 is TGTGCCAGTAGTATAATTGGGTGGTCGCGGGTTCAGCCCCAGCATTTT.

The rearrangement joins TRBV5-5 to TRBJ2-5; 7 nucleotides agree with TRBD1. Germline-derived CDR1 and CDR2 are SGHKS and YYEKEE (reference sequence). The length of the CDR3 is 14 residues. J gave up 3 bases and V 4 bases, and 6 bases lay outside the gene matches. In nucleotides, the CDR3 is TGTGCCAGCAGCCCCGGGACAGCTAAAGAGACCCAGTACTTC. This translates into CASSPGTAKETQYF.

The chain has TRBV7-6 and TRBJ2-3, with a tentative D call TRBD1 (5 bases). Trimming left V 3 bases short and J 4 bases short, with 11 bases between. The CDR3 is 14 amino acids. CDR1 SGHVS and CDR2 FNYEAQ come from the germline V gene. CDR3 bases: TGTGCCAGCAGCTTTCTCTGGGGCCCAGATACGCAGTATTTT. Translation gives CASSFLWGPDTQYF.

V and J are TRBV5-1 and TRBJ1-2, with D possibly matching TRBD1 (5 bases). Germline CDR1 and CDR2: SGHRS and YFSETQ. There are 14 residues in the CDR3. V dropped 5 bases and J dropped 3 bases, with 14 bases sitting between them. The CDR3 protein is CASRAWDGHYGYTF. DNA for the CDR3: TGCGCCAGCAGAGCTTGGGACGGACACTATGGCTACACCTTC.

This chain uses TRBV7-2 with TRBJ1-3; TRBD1 might be the D (5 bases). Per germline, CDR1 SGHTA and CDR2 FQGNSA. The germline V and J ends were trimmed by 2 bases and 2 bases, with 13 bases remaining between them. The CDR3 is made up of 16 amino acids. CDR3 amino acids: CASSLSMGGAGNTIYF. The DNA of the CDR3 is TGTGCCAGCAGCTTATCTATGGGGGGGGCTGGAAACACCATATATTTT. Full variable domain (outside the CDR3, taken from reference TRBV7-2 and TRBJ1-3): GAGVSQSPSNKVTEKGKDVELRCDPISGHTALYWYRQSLGQGLEFLIYFQGNSAPDKSGLPSDRFSAERTGGSVSTLTIQRTQQEDSAVYLCASSLSMGGAGNTIYFGEGSWLTVV.

The chain employs TRBV7-6 and TRBJ2-5, with D unclear. This CDR3 has 15 amino acids. The germline V gene encodes CDR1 SGHVS and CDR2 FNYEAQ. Trimming removed 4 bases from V and 1 base from J, with 13 bases in between. The CDR3 here is CASSSLGTVQETQYF. The CDR3 DNA is TGTGCCAGCAGCTCTCTGGGTACAGTCCAAGAGACCCAGTACTTC.

V usage is TRBV5-1 and J usage is TRBJ2-6, with no clear D. V was shortened by 0 bases and J by 0 bases, with 16 bases between the two germline ends. Germline V gene data show CDR1 as SGHRS and CDR2 as YFSETQ. The CDR3 is 19 residues long. This CDR3 is CASSLGNLNFYSGANVLTF. DNA of the CDR3: TGCGCCAGCAGCTTGGGCAACCTAAACTTTTACTCTGGGGCCAACGTCCTGACTTTC.

This chain links TRBV11-1 with TRBJ2-6, with D unclear. Germline CDR1 and CDR2: SGHAT and FQDESV (reference sequence). Trimming shortened V by 5 bases and J by 2 bases, and 10 bases separated the two germline ends. The CDR3 has 15 residues. As DNA, the CDR3 is TGTGCCAGCAGCCCTATAGTTGCTGGGGCCAACGTCCTGACTTTC. Its protein is CASSPIVAGANVLTF.

J is TRBJ1-2 and V is TRBV6-6; D may be TRBD1 (5 bases). The CDR3 is made up of 12 amino acids. Trimming removed 5 bases at V and 4 bases at J, with 8 bases between. Germline V gene data show CDR1 as MNHNY and CDR2 as SVGAGI (reference sequence). The DNA for the CDR3 is TGTGCCAGCAGTGACAGCCTCTATGGCTACACCTTC. Its protein is CASSDSLYGYTF.

The table lists this clone with a few counts. V is TRBV2 and J is TRBJ2-7; D call uncertain. The germline V and J ends were trimmed by 6 bases and 1 base, with 7 bases remaining between them. This CDR3 is built from 12 residues. The germline CDR1 and CDR2 sequences are SNHLY and FYNNEI. The CDR3: CASRADSYEQYF. The CDR3 coding sequence is TGTGCCAGCAGGGCGGATTCCTACGAGCAGTACTTC.

V gene TRBV11-2 combines with J gene TRBJ2-7, with 11 bases matching TRBD2. The CDR3 covers 14 residues. CDR1 SGHAT and CDR2 FQNNGV come from the germline V gene. The V segment lost 5 bases and the J segment 3 bases; nucleotides outside the gene matches: 3. The CDR3 nucleotides read TGTGCCAGCAGCCTACTAGCGGGAGTCTACGAGCAGTACTTC. This codes for CASSLLAGVYEQYF.

In this sample, this clone turned up a few times. The chain recombines TRBV7-3 with TRBJ2-7, with 9 nucleotides matching TRBD1. The CDR3 spans 14 residues. From germline, CDR1 is SGHTA and CDR2 FQGTGA. With V trimmed by 3 bases and J by 3 bases, 3 bases remained unmatched. CDR3 sequence (DNA): TGTGCCAGCAGCTTGGGACAGGGCATCTACGAGCAGTACTTC. It codes for CASSLGQGIYEQYF. Combining the CDR3 with reference TRBV7-3 and TRBJ2-7 gives the whole variable domain GAGVSQTPSNKVTEKGKYVELRCDPISGHTALYWYRQSLGQGPEFLIYFQGTGAADDSGLPNDRFFAVRPEGSVSTLKIQRTERGDSAVYLCASSLGQGIYEQYFGPGTRLTVT.

The chain couples TRBV6-6 to TRBJ1-5; D uncertain. The V and J ends lost 5 bases and 0 bases respectively, with 5 bases between them. The CDR3 runs to 13 residues. The germline V gene encodes CDR1 MNHNY and CDR2 SVGAGI (reference sequence). The CDR3, as DNA: TGTGCCAGCAGTCCTTATAGCAATCAGCCCCAGCATTTT. Translated, it gives CASSPYSNQPQHF.

This chain joins TRBV30 and TRBJ2-1; 11 bases map to TRBD2. V shed 3 bases, J shed 8 bases, and the junction held 9 bases outside the gene matches. This CDR3 is built from 15 residues. In germline, CDR1 is GTSNPN, CDR2 SVGIG (reference sequence). The CDR3 nucleotides are TGTGCCTGGAGCGCCGGGACTAGCGGCACAGATGAGCAGTTCTTC. It is translated as CAWSAGTSGTDEQFF.

This chain links TRBV28 with TRBJ2-7; maybe TRBD2 (5 bases). Germline assignment: CDR1 MDHEN and CDR2 SYDVKM. V was shortened by 2 bases and J by 0 bases, with 14 bases between the two germline ends. The CDR3 runs to 16 residues. Here the CDR3 reads CASSLRTRTNSYEQYF. CDR3 nucleotides: TGTGCCAGCAGTTTAAGAACTAGGACCAACTCCTACGAGCAGTACTTC.

The chain employs TRBV19 and TRBJ2-2; D may be TRBD2 (5 bases). The CDR3 extends over 16 amino acids. V lost 5 bases, J lost 3 bases, and 16 bases lay in between. Germline V gives CDR1 LNHDA, CDR2 SQIVND (reference sequence). The CDR3 spells CASSPTGGQYTGELFF. CDR3 coding DNA: TGTGCCAGTAGTCCAACCGGCGGGCAGTACACCGGGGAGCTGTTTTTT. Complete variable domain (other parts from reference TRBV19 and TRBJ2-2): DGGITQSPKYLFRKEGQNVTLSCEQNLNHDAMYWYRQDPGQGLRLIYYSQIVNDFQKGDIAEGYSVSREKKESFPLTVTSAQKNPTAFYLCASSPTGGQYTGELFFGEGSRLTVL.

V gene TRBV4-1 combines with J gene TRBJ1-4; no reliable D call. Germline-derived CDR1 and CDR2 are MGHRA and YSYEKL. There are 14 residues in the CDR3. V was trimmed by 4 bases and J by 4 bases, leaving 10 bases between them. The CDR3 is CASSPTRLNEKLFF. The CDR3 nucleotides are TGCGCCAGCAGCCCTACCAGACTTAATGAAAAACTGTTTTTT.